This TCR beta chain was found in a study of early T cells in non-severe SARS-CoV-2 infection. On the study more broadly: Whole-blood bulk RNA, unsorted, was sequenced, and chains were unpaired.

This clonotype was counted many times. Antigen: not known. V lost 0 bases, J lost 7 bases, and 21 bases lay in between. Germline CDR1 DFQATT, CDR2 SNEGSKA (reference sequence). CDR3 length equals 16 residues. Unique molecular identifiers were affixed to single, distinct cDNA molecules. One entry per CDR3 protein, called by TCRdb with MiXCR from the 5' RACE reads. The table has roughly 48,000 distinct CDR3 sequences, 5.6% seen once. Study results and limitations: There was a bias toward anti-spike CD8 responses in VDJdb matching, which missed private and CD4 specificities.

The sequencing input was whole blood. The clonotype was recovered from an adult who was a healthcare worker with PCR-confirmed SARS-CoV-2 infection or an uninfected control (not recorded which). The chain combines TRBV20-1 with TRBJ2-5; tentatively, D is TRBD1 or TRBD2 (5 bases each). CDR3 sequence: CSARDPRVGTSGTQYF. The CDR3 DNA sequence: TGCAGTGCTAGAGATCCTCGGGTGGGGACCTCCGGGACCCAGTACTTC.